These T cell receptor beta chains were read from a single sample in a study of monozygotic twins with cystic fibrosis. The data were produced by immunoSEQ multiplex PCR, yet TCRdb's version contains in-frame clones alone and is incomplete. The table shows some 14,000 clones, with 90% to 95% occurring only once. The sequencing sample was made of blood. These receptors came from a girl aged 2 to 10 with cystic fibrosis. The CDR3 runs from the conserved cysteine through the conserved F or W. D genes are given only for firm matches.

cdr3_length	j_call	d_call	v_call	cdr3_nt	cdr3_aa
13	TRBJ1-1	TRBD1	TRBV19	TGTGCCAGTAGTTCATCTGGGACAGCTGAAGCTTTCTTT	CASSSSGTAEAFF
14	TRBJ1-1	-	TRBV28	TGTGCCAGCAGTGGCGTCGTACGGAACACTGAAGCTTTCTTT	CASSGVVRNTEAFF
14	TRBJ2-1	TRBD1	TRBV7-9	TGTGCCAGCAGCTTGGTGGGCAGGGGGAATGAGCAGTTCTTC	CASSLVGRGNEQFF
14	TRBJ2-5	TRBD1	TRBV15	TGTGCCACCAGCAGAGATTCAGGGGGAGAGACCCAGTACTTC	CATSRDSGGETQYF
12	TRBJ2-5	-	TRBV29-1	TGCAGCGTTGAATTTGCGGGGGAGACCCAGTACTTC	CSVEFAGETQYF
13	TRBJ1-5	-	TRBV28	TGTGCCAGCAGTGGGAGTTTCAATCAGCCCCAGCATTTT	CASSGSFNQPQHF
14	TRBJ2-7	TRBD2	TRBV7-9	TGTGCCAGCAGCCAAGCGGGAGCGCCCTACGAGCAGTACTTC	CASSQAGAPYEQYF
11	TRBJ1-2	-	TRBV4-3	TGCGCCAGCAGCCAAGGAGGTGGCTACACCTTC	CASSQGGGYTF
13	TRBJ1-4	-	TRBV29-1	TGCAGCGTTGTATTCGGGGCTATCGACCAACTGTTTTTT	CSVVFGAIDQLFF
18	TRBJ2-3	TRBD2	TRBV9	TGTGCCAGCAGCGTAGGACTAGCGGGCGGACCTAGCACAGATACGCAGTATTTT	CASSVGLAGGPSTDTQYF
19	TRBJ2-5	TRBD2	TRBV7-9	TGTGCCAGCAGCTTATTCAGTCTAGGGACTAGCGGCCACCAAGAGACCCAGTACTTC	CASSLFSLGTSGHQETQYF
17	TRBJ1-5	TRBD1	TRBV19	TGTGCCAGTAGTAGACAGGGGGCCGGGACTGGCAATCAGCCCCAGCATTTT	CASSRQGAGTGNQPQHF
15	TRBJ1-5	-	TRBV29-1	TGCAGCGTTATTGGGGAGAACGGTGACAATCAGCCCCAGCATTTT	CSVIGENGDNQPQHF
13	TRBJ2-1	TRBD2	TRBV30	TGTGCCTGGAAACTAGCGGGAGGTAGTGAGCAGTTCTTC	CAWKLAGGSEQFF
14	TRBJ2-7	-	TRBV6-1	TGTGCCAGCAGCGAGAGTAGCGCATCCTACGAGCAGTACTTC	CASSESSASYEQYF
14	TRBJ2-7	-	TRBV6-6	TGTGCCAGCAGTCCCTGGGCGGTTCACTACGAGCAGTACTTC	CASSPWAVHYEQYF
15	TRBJ2-5	-	TRBV28	TGTGCCAGCAGTACCCCATACACTAACCAAGAGACCCAGTACTTC	CASSTPYTNQETQYF
12	TRBJ1-1	-	TRBV19	TGTGCCAGTAGTATAGCCGCAAGGAGGGCTTTCTTT	CASSIAARRAFF
13	TRBJ2-7	-	TRBV11-3	TGTGCCAGCAGCTTAGCATTCATCTACGAGCAGTACTTC	CASSLAFIYEQYF
16	TRBJ2-3	TRBD2	TRBV6-5	TGTGCCAGCAGTTCAAGGACTAGCGGGGGCACAGATACGCAGTATTTT	CASSSRTSGGTDTQYF